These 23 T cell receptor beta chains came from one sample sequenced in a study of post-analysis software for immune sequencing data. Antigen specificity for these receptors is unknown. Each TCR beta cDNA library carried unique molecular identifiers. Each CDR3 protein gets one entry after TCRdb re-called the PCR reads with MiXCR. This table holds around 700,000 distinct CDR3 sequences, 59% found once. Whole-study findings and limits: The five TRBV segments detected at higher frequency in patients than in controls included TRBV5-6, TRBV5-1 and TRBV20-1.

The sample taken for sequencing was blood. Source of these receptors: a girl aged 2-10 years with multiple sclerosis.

CDR3 sequence reads: CASSLGASDIRADTQYF. CDR3 sequence (DNA): TGTGCCAGCAGCTTAGGGGCATCGGACATAAGGGCAGATACGCAGTATTTT. This rearrangement joins TRBV7-9 to TRBJ2-3, with D possibly being TRBD1 (5 bases). Germline V gives CDR1 SEHNR, CDR2 FQNEAQ (reference sequence). With 1 base removed from V and 4 bases from J, the gap between germline ends came to 18 bases. There are 17 residues in the CDR3.

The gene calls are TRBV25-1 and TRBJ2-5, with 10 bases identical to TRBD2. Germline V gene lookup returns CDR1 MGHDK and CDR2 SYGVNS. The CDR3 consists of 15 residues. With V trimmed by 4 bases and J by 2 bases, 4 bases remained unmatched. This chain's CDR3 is CASSGLAGVQETQYF. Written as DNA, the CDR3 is TGTGCCAGCAGTGGGCTAGCGGGGGTACAAGAGACCCAGTACTTC.

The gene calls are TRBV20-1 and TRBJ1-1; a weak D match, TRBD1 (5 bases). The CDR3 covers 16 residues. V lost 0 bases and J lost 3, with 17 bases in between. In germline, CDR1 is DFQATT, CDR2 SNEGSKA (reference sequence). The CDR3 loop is CSARDPQGGLYTEAFF. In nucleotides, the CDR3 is TGCAGTGCTAGAGATCCCCAGGGAGGATTGTACACTGAAGCTTTCTTT.

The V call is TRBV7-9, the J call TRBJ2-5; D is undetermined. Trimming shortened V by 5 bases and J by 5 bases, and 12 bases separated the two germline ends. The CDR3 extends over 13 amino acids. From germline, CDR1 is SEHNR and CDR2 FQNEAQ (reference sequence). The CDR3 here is CASSPGTTETQYF. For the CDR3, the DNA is TGTGCCAGCAGCCCCGGCACGACGGAGACCCAGTACTTC.

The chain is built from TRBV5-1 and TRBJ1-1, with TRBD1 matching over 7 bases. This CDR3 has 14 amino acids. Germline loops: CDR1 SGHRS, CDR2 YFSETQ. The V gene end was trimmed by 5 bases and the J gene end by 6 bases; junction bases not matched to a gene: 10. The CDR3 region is CASRPTTGSPEAFF. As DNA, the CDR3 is TGCGCCAGCAGACCCACGACAGGGAGCCCTGAAGCTTTCTTT.

In DNA form, the CDR3 reads TGTGCCAGCGCACCCGGGGCTACTAGCACAGATACGCAGTATTTT. Translating gives CASAPGATSTDTQYF. The genes are TRBV7-9 and TRBJ2-3; D tentatively fits TRBD1 or TRBD2 (5 bases each). V was pared by 8 bases and J by 0 bases, with 15 bases between. In germline, CDR1 is SEHNR, CDR2 FQNEAQ (reference sequence). CDR3 length: 15 amino acids.

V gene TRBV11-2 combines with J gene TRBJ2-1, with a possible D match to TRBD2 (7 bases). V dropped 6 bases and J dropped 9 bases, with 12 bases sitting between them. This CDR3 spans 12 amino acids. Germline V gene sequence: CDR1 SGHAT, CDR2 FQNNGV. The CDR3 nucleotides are TGTGCCAGCAGGATGGGAGGGGGTGAGCAGTTCTTC. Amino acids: CASRMGGGEQFF.

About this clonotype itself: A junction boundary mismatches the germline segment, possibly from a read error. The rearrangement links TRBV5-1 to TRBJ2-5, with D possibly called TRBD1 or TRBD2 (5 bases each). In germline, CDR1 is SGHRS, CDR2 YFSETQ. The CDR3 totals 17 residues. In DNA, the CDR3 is TGCACCAGCAGCCTGAGAAGGACAAACGGGGTCATGGAGACCCAGTACTTC. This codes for CTSSLRRTNGVMETQYF.

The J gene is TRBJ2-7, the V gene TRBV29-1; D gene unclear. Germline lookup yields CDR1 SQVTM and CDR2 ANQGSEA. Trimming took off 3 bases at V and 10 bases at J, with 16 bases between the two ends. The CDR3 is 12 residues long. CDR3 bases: TGCAGCGTTGATCGTCAGTTAGAGATCCAGTACTTC. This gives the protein CSVDRQLEIQYF.

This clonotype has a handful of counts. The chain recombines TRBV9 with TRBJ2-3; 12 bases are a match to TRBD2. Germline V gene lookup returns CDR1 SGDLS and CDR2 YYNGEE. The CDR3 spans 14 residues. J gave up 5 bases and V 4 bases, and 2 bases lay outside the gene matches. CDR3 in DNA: TGTGCCAGCAGCCCGACTAGCGGGAGAGATACGCAGTATTTT. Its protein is CASSPTSGRDTQYF.

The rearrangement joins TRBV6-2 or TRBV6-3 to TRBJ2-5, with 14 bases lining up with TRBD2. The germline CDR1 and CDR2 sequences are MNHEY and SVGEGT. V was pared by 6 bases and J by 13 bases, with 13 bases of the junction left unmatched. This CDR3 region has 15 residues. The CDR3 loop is CASSLGLAGGGFMYF. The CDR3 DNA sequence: TGTGCCAGCAGCCTAGGACTAGCGGGGGGCGGCTTCATGTACTTC.

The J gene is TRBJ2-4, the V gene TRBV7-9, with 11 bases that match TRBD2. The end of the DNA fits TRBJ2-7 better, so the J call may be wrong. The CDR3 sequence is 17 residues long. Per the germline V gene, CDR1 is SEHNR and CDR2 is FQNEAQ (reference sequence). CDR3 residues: CASSSGTTSGSFYEQYF. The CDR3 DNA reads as TGTGCCAGCAGCTCAGGGACCACTAGCGGGAGCTTCTACGAGCAGTACTTC.

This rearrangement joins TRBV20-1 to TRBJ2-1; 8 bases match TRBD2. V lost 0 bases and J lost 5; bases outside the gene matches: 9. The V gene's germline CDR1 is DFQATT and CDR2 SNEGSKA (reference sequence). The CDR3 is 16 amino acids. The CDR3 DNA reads TGCAGTGCTAGAGATAGGGCGGGAGGTCGGAACAATGAGCAGTTCTTC. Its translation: CSARDRAGGRNNEQFF.

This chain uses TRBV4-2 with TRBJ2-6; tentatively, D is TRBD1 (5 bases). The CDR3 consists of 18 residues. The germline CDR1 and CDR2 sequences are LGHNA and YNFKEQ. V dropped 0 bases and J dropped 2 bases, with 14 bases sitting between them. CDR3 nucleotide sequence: TGTGCCAGCAGCCAAGAAGGGGTGGCAGGGACTGGGGCCAACGTCCTGACTTTC. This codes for CASSQEGVAGTGANVLTF.

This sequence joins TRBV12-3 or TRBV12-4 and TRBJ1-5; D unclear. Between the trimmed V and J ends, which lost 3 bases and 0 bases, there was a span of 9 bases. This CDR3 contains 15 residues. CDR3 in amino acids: CASSLDRDSNQPQHF. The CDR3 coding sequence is TGTGCCAGCAGTTTGGATAGAGATAGCAATCAGCCCCAGCATTTT.

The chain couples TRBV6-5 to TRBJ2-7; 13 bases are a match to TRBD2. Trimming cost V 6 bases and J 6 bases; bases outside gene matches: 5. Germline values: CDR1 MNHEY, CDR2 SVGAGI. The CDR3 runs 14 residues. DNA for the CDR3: TGTGCCAGCAGGGTGACTAGCGGGAGGCGCGAGCAGTACTTC. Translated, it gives CASRVTSGRREQYF.

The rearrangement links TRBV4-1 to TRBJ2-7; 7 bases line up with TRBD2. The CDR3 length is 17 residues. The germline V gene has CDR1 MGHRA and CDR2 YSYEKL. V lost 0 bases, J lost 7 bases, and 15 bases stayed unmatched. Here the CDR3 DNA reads TGCGCCAGCAGCCAAGATCACCTGCGGGGGAAACAATGGGAGCAGTACTTC. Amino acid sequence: CASSQDHLRGKQWEQYF.

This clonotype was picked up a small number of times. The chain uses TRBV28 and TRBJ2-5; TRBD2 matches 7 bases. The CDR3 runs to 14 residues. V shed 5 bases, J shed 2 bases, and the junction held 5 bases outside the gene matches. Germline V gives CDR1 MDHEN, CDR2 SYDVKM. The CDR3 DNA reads TGTGCCAGCAGTGGGAGGGGTATTCAAGAGACCCAGTACTTC. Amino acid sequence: CASSGRGIQETQYF.

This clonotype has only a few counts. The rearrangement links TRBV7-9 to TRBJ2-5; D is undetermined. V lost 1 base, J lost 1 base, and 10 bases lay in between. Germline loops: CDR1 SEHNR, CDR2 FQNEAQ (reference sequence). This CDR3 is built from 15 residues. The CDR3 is CASSLGNWIQETQYF. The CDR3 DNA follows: TGTGCCAGCAGCTTAGGGAACTGGATCCAAGAGACCCAGTACTTC.

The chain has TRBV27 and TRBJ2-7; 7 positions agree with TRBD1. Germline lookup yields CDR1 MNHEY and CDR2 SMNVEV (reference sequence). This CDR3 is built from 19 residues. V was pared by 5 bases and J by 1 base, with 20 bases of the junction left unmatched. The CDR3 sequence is CASSEPGQLGPPWSYEQYF. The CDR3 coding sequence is TGTGCCAGCAGTGAACCGGGACAGTTAGGGCCCCCATGGTCCTACGAGCAGTACTTC.

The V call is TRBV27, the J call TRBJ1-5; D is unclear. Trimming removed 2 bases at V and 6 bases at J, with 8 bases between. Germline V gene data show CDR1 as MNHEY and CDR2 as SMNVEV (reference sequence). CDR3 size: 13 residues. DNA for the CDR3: TGTGCCAGCAGTTTAACCCAGAGTCAGCCCCAGCATTTT. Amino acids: CASSLTQSQPQHF.

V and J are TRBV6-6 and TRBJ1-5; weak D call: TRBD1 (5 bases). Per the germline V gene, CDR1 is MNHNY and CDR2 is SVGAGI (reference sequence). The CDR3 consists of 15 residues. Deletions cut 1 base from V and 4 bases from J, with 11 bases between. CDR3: CASSYLGEGNQPQHF. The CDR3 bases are TGTGCCAGCAGTTACTTGGGGGAGGGGAATCAGCCCCAGCATTTT.

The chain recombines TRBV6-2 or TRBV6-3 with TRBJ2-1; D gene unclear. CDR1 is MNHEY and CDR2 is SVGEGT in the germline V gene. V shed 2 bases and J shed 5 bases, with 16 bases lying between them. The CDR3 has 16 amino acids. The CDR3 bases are TGTGCCAGCAGTTACGGGTTGGTATCTCGAAACAATGAGCAGTTCTTC. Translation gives CASSYGLVSRNNEQFF.